These 30 T cell receptor beta chains came from one sample sequenced in a study of blood T cells in healthy people across ages. Next came a second PCR, run for about 7 to 11 cycles, which used a sample-barcoded 5' primer along with a J-beta primer mix. TCRdb itself ran the 5' RACE reads through MiXCR, one entry per CDR3 protein. The data show 760,000 or so distinct CDR3 sequences, 20% to 30% seen once. These data are also associated with another study on T cells of mothers and their children.

The sequenced material came from blood. These receptors came from a boy aged 5-17 years in good health.

The chain links TRBV7-9 to TRBJ2-1; D might be TRBD1 (6 bases). Germline lookup yields CDR1 SEHNR and CDR2 FQNEAQ (reference sequence). The CDR3 totals 13 residues. Between the trimmed V and J ends, which lost 6 bases and 5 bases, there was a span of 11 bases. The CDR3 DNA is TGTGCCAGCAGAACGACAGGTAACAATGAGCAGTTCTTC. Encoded protein: CASRTTGNNEQFF.

This clonotype was seen more than once but under ten times. CDR3 in DNA: TGTGCCAGCAGCTCATACGGGGACTACGAGCAGTACTTC. Translated: CASSSYGDYEQYF. The chain joins TRBV7-9 to TRBJ2-7; D perhaps matches TRBD2 (5 bases). The V gene's germline CDR1 is SEHNR and CDR2 FQNEAQ (reference sequence). V was pared by 4 bases and J by 3 bases, with 10 bases between. The CDR3 spans 13 residues.

In its sample, this clonotype was seen a few times. The gene calls are TRBV6-1 and TRBJ2-5, with 9 bases that match TRBD2. This CDR3 contains 14 residues. Germline V gives CDR1 MNHNS, CDR2 SASEGT. Losses at the gene ends were 1 base for V and 5 bases for J; bases not matched to a gene: 2. CDR3 coding DNA: TGTGCCAGCAGTGAAGGAAGCGGGAGGGAGACCCAGTACTTC. Protein sequence: CASSEGSGRETQYF.

This clonotype was detected only a few times. This sequence joins TRBV9 and TRBJ1-1, with D possibly TRBD1 on 5 matching bases. The V end was cut by 0 bases, the J end by 0 bases, with 9 bases between. CDR3 length equals 15 residues. The germline V gene encodes CDR1 SGDLS and CDR2 YYNGEE. The CDR3 is CASSVDTGLNTEAFF. The CDR3 coding sequence is TGTGCCAGCAGCGTAGATACAGGATTGAACACTGAAGCTTTCTTT.

The V and J genes are TRBV9 and TRBJ2-2; D is unresolved. In germline, CDR1 is SGDLS, CDR2 YYNGEE. The V gene lost 1 base and the J gene lost 4 bases, with 17 bases spanning the gap. The CDR3 consists of 17 residues. The CDR3: CASSVPARPRTTGELFF. DNA of the CDR3: TGTGCCAGCAGCGTACCCGCGAGACCTAGAACCACCGGGGAGCTGTTTTTT.

This clonotype came up many times. The chain links TRBV5-1 to TRBJ2-5; D is possibly TRBD2 (6 bases). Trimming stripped 0 bases from V and 0 bases from J, with 9 bases between. Per the germline V gene, CDR1 is SGHRS and CDR2 is YFSETQ. This CDR3 is built from 15 residues. This CDR3 reads CASSLGRGYQETQYF. The CDR3 DNA reads TGCGCCAGCAGCTTGGGACGGGGGTACCAAGAGACCCAGTACTTC. Supplemented by reference TRBV5-1 and TRBJ2-5, the full variable domain reads KAGVTQTPRYLIKTRGQQVTLSCSPISGHRSVSWYQQTPGQGLQFLFEYFSETQRNKGNFPGRFSGRQFSNSRSEMNVSTLELGDSALYLCASSLGRGYQETQYFGPGTRLLVL.

The table lists this clonotype with a few counts. V usage is TRBV28 and J usage is TRBJ2-5; D possibly corresponds to TRBD2 (5 bases). Germline CDR1 and CDR2: MDHEN and SYDVKM. V gave up 6 bases and J gave up 5 bases, with 22 bases separating them. CDR3 length equals 16 residues. The CDR3 loop is CASSFSSGVRMETQYF. The CDR3 nucleotides read TGTGCCAGCAGCTTTTCCTCCGGGGTCCGAATGGAGACCCAGTACTTC. The full variable domain, rest sourced from reference TRBV28 and TRBJ2-5, is DVKVTQSSRYLVKRTGEKVFLECVQDMDHENMFWYRQDPGLGLRLIYFSYDVKMKEKGDIPEGYSVSREKKERFSLILESASTNQTSMYLCASSFSSGVRMETQYFGPGTRLLVL.

This sequence joins TRBV5-1 and TRBJ1-1; perhaps TRBD1 as D (5 bases). From germline, CDR1 is SGHRS and CDR2 YFSETQ. CDR3 length equals 16 residues. V lost 5 bases, J lost 1 base, and 18 bases lay in between. The CDR3, as DNA: TGCGCCAGCAGTTTTGAAACCTTGACAGCGAACACTGAAGCTTTCTTT. This translates into CASSFETLTANTEAFF.

V usage is TRBV19 and J usage is TRBJ2-1; tentative D call: TRBD1 (5 bases). V lost 3 bases to trimming and J lost 11 bases, with 29 bases between them. Per the germline V gene, CDR1 is LNHDA and CDR2 is SQIVND (reference sequence). The CDR3 is 18 amino acids. CDR3 in amino acids: CASSIGPVGQGNLWKQFF. CDR3 nucleotides: TGTGCCAGTAGTATTGGGCCAGTGGGGCAGGGCAACTTGTGGAAGCAGTTCTTC. The whole variable domain, filled in from reference TRBV19 and TRBJ2-1, reads DGGITQSPKYLFRKEGQNVTLSCEQNLNHDAMYWYRQDPGQGLRLIYYSQIVNDFQKGDIAEGYSVSREKKESFPLTVTSAQKNPTAFYLCASSIGPVGQGNLWKQFFGPGTRLTVL.

Turning to this clonotype: At one of its ends the junction is not consistent with the germline gene, which may arise from a read error. The chain couples TRBV7-9 to TRBJ2-7; D call uncertain. CDR3 length: 14 amino acids. CDR1 is SEHNR, CDR2 FQNEAQ, per germline (reference sequence). The CDR3 loop is CASSPSSEAYERYF. Written as DNA, the CDR3 is TGTGCCAGCAGCCCAAGCAGCGAAGCCTACGAGCGGTACTTC.

This clonotype was counted a few times. V gene TRBV3-1 combines with J gene TRBJ1-2; D ambiguous. V was clipped by 4 bases and J by 6 bases, with 12 bases between them. Germline V gives CDR1 LGHDT, CDR2 YNNKEL (reference sequence). CDR3 length: 13 amino acids. CDR3 sequence (DNA): TGTGCCAGCAGCCTTGTAACGACCAATGGCTACACCTTC. This codes for CASSLVTTNGYTF.

The table lists this clonotype with a few counts. This chain links TRBV25-1 with TRBJ2-2; maybe TRBD1 (7 bases). Germline V CDR1 and CDR2: MGHDK, SYGVNS. The V and J ends lost 5 bases and 1 base respectively, with 20 bases between them. The CDR3 covers 18 residues. The CDR3 DNA reads TGTGCCAGCAGTAGGGGGGACAGTTTATCCCTGAACACCGGGGAGCTGTTTTTT. It is translated as CASSRGDSLSLNTGELFF.

This clonotype was seen only a few times. The rearrangement links TRBV25-1 to TRBJ2-5; 8 positions match TRBD1. Germline lookup yields CDR1 MGHDK and CDR2 SYGVNS. CDR3 size: 16 residues. Trimming removed 3 bases from V and 2 bases from J; junction bases left unmatched: 8. This CDR3 is CASSDLGTGYQETQYF. In nucleotides, the CDR3 is TGTGCCAGCAGTGACTTAGGGACAGGATATCAAGAGACCCAGTACTTC.

This clonotype was seen a few times. The V and J genes are TRBV27 and TRBJ1-6; D ambiguous. V lost 4 bases and J lost 0, with 13 bases in between. The germline V gene encodes CDR1 MNHEY and CDR2 SMNVEV (reference sequence). The CDR3 is 17 amino acids. The DNA of the CDR3 is TGTGCCAGCAGTTGGTCGACTGAGAGCTCCTATAATTCACCCCTCCACTTT. Its translation: CASSWSTESSYNSPLHF.

This clonotype was detected a few times. V gene TRBV24-1 combines with J gene TRBJ2-5, with D uncertain. The last part of the DNA fits TRBJ2-7 better; the J call may be wrong. The germline V gene has CDR1 KGHDR and CDR2 SFDVKD. The CDR3 spans 13 residues. CDR3 sequence: CATSVSGSYEQYF. The CDR3, as DNA: TGTGCCACCAGTGTTTCCGGCTCCTACGAGCAGTACTTC.

This chain links TRBV20-1 with TRBJ1-3; D gene ambiguous. CDR3 size: 13 residues. Trimming shortened V by 3 bases and J by 3 bases, and 9 bases separated the two germline ends. Germline loops: CDR1 DFQATT, CDR2 SNEGSKA (reference sequence). The CDR3: CSASTVFGNTIYF. CDR3 bases: TGCAGTGCTAGTACGGTTTTTGGAAACACCATATATTTT.

The chain employs TRBV6-1 and TRBJ2-7; no firm D call. The V and J ends lost 2 bases and 1 base respectively, with 6 bases between them. This CDR3 is 13 amino acids long. Germline lookup yields CDR1 MNHNS and CDR2 SASEGT. The CDR3 DNA is TGTGCCAGCAGTGAAATGAGGTCCTACGAGCAGTACTTC. Its protein product is CASSEMRSYEQYF.

This chain connects TRBV11-2 to TRBJ2-5; D remains ambiguous. The CDR3 sequence is 13 residues long. V was cut by 4 bases and J by 5 bases, with 11 bases left in between. Per the germline V gene, CDR1 is SGHAT and CDR2 is FQNNGV. As DNA, the CDR3 is TGTGCCAGCAGCTCCGTCGTCCCGGAGACCCAGTACTTC. Residues: CASSSVVPETQYF.

This clonotype has a handful of counts. The chain uses TRBV9 and TRBJ2-1; TRBD2 agrees at 11 bases. V lost 2 bases to trimming and J lost 4 bases; unmatched junction nucleotides: 2. The CDR3 consists of 15 residues. CDR1 SGDLS and CDR2 YYNGEE come from the germline V gene. DNA for the CDR3: TGTGCCAGCAGCGTCGGGACTAGCGGTTACAATGAGCAGTTCTTC. It translates to CASSVGTSGYNEQFF.

CDR3 sequence: CASSLTRYSNYGYTF. The DNA for the CDR3 is TGTGCCAGCAGCTTGACACGTTACTCTAACTATGGCTACACCTTC. The chain couples TRBV6-5 to TRBJ1-2; D gene ambiguous. Germline CDR1 and CDR2: MNHEY and SVGAGI. The CDR3 has 15 amino acids. V lost 6 bases and J lost 0, with 14 bases in between.

This clonotype was detected a few times. The J gene is TRBJ2-5, the V gene TRBV9, with 8 nucleotides matching TRBD2. This CDR3 region has 14 residues. The germline V gene has CDR1 SGDLS and CDR2 YYNGEE. V lost 0 bases to trimming and J lost 5 bases; unmatched junction nucleotides: 3. CDR3 sequence (DNA): TGTGCCAGCAGCGTAGAGGGGACTAGGGAGACCCAGTACTTC. Its translation is CASSVEGTRETQYF.

This clonotype has a handful of counts. This chain connects TRBV20-1 to TRBJ2-5; 13 nucleotides match TRBD2. Germline CDR1 and CDR2: DFQATT and SNEGSKA (reference sequence). This CDR3 is 15 amino acids long. The junction had 2 bases not matched to a gene; V was cut back by 3 bases and J by 1 base. The CDR3 region has the DNA TGCAGTGCTAGGGGACTAGCGGGGATCCAAGAGACCCAGTACTTC. This codes for CSARGLAGIQETQYF.

This clonotype was found a few times. The chain combines TRBV9 with TRBJ1-5, with a tentative D call TRBD1 (5 bases). Trimming cost V 3 bases and J 5 bases, with 24 bases left between them. The CDR3 has 18 amino acids. Per germline, CDR1 SGDLS and CDR2 YYNGEE. CDR3 sequence reads: CASSGYLLRRRQHQPQHF. CDR3 sequence (DNA): TGTGCCAGCAGCGGCTACCTACTTCGACGGCGACAGCATCAGCCCCAGCATTTT. Looking up the rest from reference TRBV9 and TRBJ1-5 gives the full variable domain: DSGVTQTPKHLITATGQRVTLRCSPRSGDLSVYWYQQSLDQGLQFLIQYYNGEERAKGNILERFSAQQFPDLHSELNLSSLELGDSALYFCASSGYLLRRRQHQPQHFGDGTRLSIL.

This chain links TRBV5-5 with TRBJ2-1; 8 bases are a match to TRBD2. The CDR3 contains 15 residues. The trim removed 4 bases at V and 3 bases at J, leaving 6 bases unmatched. Germline V gene lookup returns CDR1 SGHKS and CDR2 YYEKEE (reference sequence). This CDR3 reads CASSGTAGGYNEQFF. The CDR3 DNA follows: TGTGCCAGCAGCGGGACGGCGGGGGGCTACAATGAGCAGTTCTTC.

The chain is built from TRBV27 and TRBJ2-5; 8 nucleotides align to TRBD1. The J call is doubtful: the DNA matches TRBJ2-1 better. The CDR3 totals 17 residues. In germline, CDR1 is MNHEY, CDR2 SMNVEV (reference sequence). CDR3 coding DNA: TGTGCCAGCAGTCCTCAGGGGGCGCTTTCTCCGGACAATGAGCAGTTCTTC. It translates to CASSPQGALSPDNEQFF.

The table lists this clonotype with a few counts. J is TRBJ2-4 and V is TRBV15; tentatively, D is TRBD1 (6 bases). Germline CDR1 and CDR2: LNHNV and YYDKDF (reference sequence). This CDR3 spans 14 amino acids. V lost 7 bases and J 8 bases, leaving 18 bases between the germline ends. This CDR3 is CATTRTGTSDIQYF. The CDR3 DNA is TGTGCCACCACGCGTACAGGGACCAGCGACATTCAGTACTTC.

The rearrangement uses TRBV10-3 and TRBJ2-7; D call uncertain. The CDR3 contains 12 residues. Per germline, CDR1 ENHRY and CDR2 SYGVKD. Trimming pared 8 bases from V and 0 bases from J, leaving 8 bases between. The CDR3 region is CAIQADSYEQYF. The CDR3, as DNA: TGTGCCATCCAGGCAGACTCCTACGAGCAGTACTTC.

This clonotype showed up just a few times. This rearrangement joins TRBV5-1 to TRBJ2-3; maybe TRBD1 (6 bases). Deletions cut 4 bases from V and 5 bases from J, with 14 bases between. This CDR3 region has 14 residues. Germline V CDR1 and CDR2: SGHRS, YFSETQ. This CDR3 reads CASSRDQGIDTQYF. The CDR3 DNA follows: TGCGCCAGCAGCCGGGACCAGGGGATAGATACGCAGTATTTT.

The chain has TRBV7-2 and TRBJ2-3; D unclear. Trimming took off 1 base at V and 5 bases at J, with 13 bases between the two ends. The CDR3 runs to 15 residues. Looked up from germline, CDR1 is SGHTA and CDR2 is FQGNSA. The CDR3 reads CASSLDPGSGDTQYF. The CDR3 nucleotides are TGTGCCAGCAGCTTAGACCCGGGTTCCGGAGATACGCAGTATTTT.

The chain couples TRBV9 to TRBJ1-4, with 7 bases identical to TRBD1. CDR1 SGDLS and CDR2 YYNGEE come from the germline V gene. This CDR3 spans 15 amino acids. V trimming: 4 bases; J trimming: 5 bases; junction bases outside the gene matches: 8. This chain's CDR3 is CASSLFGTENEKLFF. The CDR3 DNA is TGTGCCAGCAGCCTCTTCGGGACAGAAAATGAAAAACTGTTTTTT.